The present T cell receptor beta chain was sequenced within a study of cytomegalovirus exposure and HLA in healthy donors. Points from the study as a whole: Analysis was carried out at a later point, and it linked a missense DCLRE1C variant to TCR beta V- and J-gene trimming.

This clone has only one observation. The target antigen is unknown. The PCR employed 60 Vbeta primers together with 13 Jbeta primers. Libraries were prepared by immunoSEQ multiplex PCR; TCRdb keeps only in-frame clonotypes and omits some of them. The data contain 99,000 or so clones, roughly 83% of them singletons. Germline V gene data show CDR1 as SEHNR and CDR2 as FQNEAQ (reference sequence). Germline trimming cut 1 base from V and 9 bases from J; bases unmatched to any gene: 10. CDR3 size: 17 residues. Donors likely had unrecorded immune exposures despite being nominally healthy when sampled. The receptor's source is a male donor in good health and CMV-seropositive. Sequenced material: PBMCs. The J gene is TRBJ1-6, the V gene TRBV7-9, with TRBD1 matching 9 bases. This chain's CDR3 is CASSLEGQGKSGSPLHF. The CDR3, as DNA: TGTGCCAGCAGCTTAGAGGGACAGGGAAAGAGCGGTTCACCCCTCCACTTT.